This T cell receptor beta chain derives from a study of cytomegalovirus exposure and HLA in healthy donors. For this clone: This sample also contains other DNA sequences that code for the same CDR3.

Primers included in the PCR were 60 Vbeta and 13 Jbeta primers. Using immunoSEQ multiplex PCR, the repertoire was profiled, and TCRdb retains in-frame clones only, with some absent. This table has approximately 110,000 clones, about three quarters appearing once. Trimming removed 2 bases from V and 4 bases from J, with 8 bases in between. Germline loops: CDR1 MNHEY, CDR2 SMNVEV (reference sequence). The CDR3 sequence is 13 residues long. The clonotype originates from a woman aged 40 to 50 in good health and CMV-seropositive. The sequencing input was PBMCs. The V call is TRBV27, the J call TRBJ1-2; D possibly corresponds to TRBD1 (5 bases). The CDR3 loop reads CASSLRGGYGYTF. In DNA, the CDR3 is TGTGCCAGCAGTTTAAGGGGCGGCTATGGCTACACCTTC.